Listed below are T cell receptor beta chains from one sample, sequenced in a study of blood T cell repertoires in COVID-19. Clones were sequenced by immunoSEQ multiplex PCR, and TCRdb holds only the in-frame ones, with some missing. The data hold hundreds of thousands of clones, with 89% observed a single time. The sequenced sample consisted of peripheral blood. The origin of the receptors is a woman aged 25-40 years with COVID-19, enrolled during active disease. CDR3s include the opening cysteine and the closing phenylalanine or tryptophan. A D gene is named only where the DNA matches it firmly. Part of the rows lack a size; the others show once, few, many or a class for expanded clones.

J gene: TRBJ2-5; D gene: .; clone size: .; V gene: TRBV5-1; CDR3 DNA: TGCGCCAGCAGCTTGGTTCCAGGTGTGCAAGAGACCCAGTACTTC; CDR3 protein: CASSLVPGVQETQYF
J gene: TRBJ2-3; D gene: .; clone size: .; V gene: TRBV7-2; CDR3 DNA: TGTGCCAGCAGGTACACCGCACGGGAAGGTCGCACAGATACGCAGTATTTT; CDR3 protein: CASRYTAREGRTDTQYF
J gene: TRBJ2-5; D gene: TRBD1; clone size: .; V gene: TRBV7-2; CDR3 DNA: TGTGCCAGCAGGCGACAGGGCCATCAAGAGACCCAGTACTTC; CDR3 protein: CASRRQGHQETQYF
J gene: TRBJ1-5; D gene: .; clone size: .; V gene: TRBV6-2/TRBV6-3; CDR3 DNA: TGTGCCAGCAGTCGGACACGAAATCAGCCCCAGCATTTT; CDR3 protein: CASSRTRNQPQHF
J gene: TRBJ2-5; D gene: .; clone size: few; V gene: TRBV7-2; CDR3 DNA: TGTGCCAGCACCCCCACTCGGAGGAGGGAGACCCAGTACTTC; CDR3 protein: CASTPTRRRETQYF
J gene: TRBJ1-1; D gene: TRBD1; clone size: .; V gene: TRBV27; CDR3 DNA: TGTGCCAGCAGTTTATCCCGACAGGGTGAAGCTTTCTTT; CDR3 protein: CASSLSRQGEAFF
J gene: TRBJ2-2; D gene: TRBD1; clone size: .; V gene: TRBV5-1; CDR3 DNA: TGCGCCAGCACCACAGGGGATCCGAACACCGGGGAGCTGTTTTTT; CDR3 protein: CASTTGDPNTGELFF
J gene: TRBJ1-2; D gene: TRBD1; clone size: .; V gene: TRBV9; CDR3 DNA: TGTGCCAGCAGCTCACAGGGGCGCAACTATGGCTACACCTTC; CDR3 protein: CASSSQGRNYGYTF
J gene: TRBJ1-1; D gene: TRBD1; clone size: .; V gene: TRBV7-6; CDR3 DNA: TGTGCCAGCAGCTTAGTAACAGGGGGGAGTGGGTCTGAAGCTTTCTTT; CDR3 protein: CASSLVTGGSGSEAFF
J gene: TRBJ2-3; D gene: .; clone size: .; V gene: TRBV29-1; CDR3 DNA: TGCAGCGTGGAAGGGTTCGGGGTGGCAGATACGCAGTATTTT; CDR3 protein: CSVEGFGVADTQYF
J gene: TRBJ2-3; D gene: .; clone size: .; V gene: TRBV3-1/TRBV3-2; CDR3 DNA: TGTGCCACGGGACAACAAACTAGCACAGATACGCAGTATTTT; CDR3 protein: CATGQQTSTDTQYF
J gene: TRBJ2-5; D gene: .; clone size: once; V gene: TRBV28; CDR3 DNA: TGTGCCAGCAGTCTCCGGGAGACCCAGTACTTC; CDR3 protein: CASSLRETQYF
J gene: TRBJ1-1; D gene: .; clone size: .; V gene: TRBV28; CDR3 DNA: TGTGCCAGCACTCCCTCCCCGGGACAACTGAACACTGAAGCTTTCTTT; CDR3 protein: CASTPSPGQLNTEAFF
J gene: TRBJ2-2; D gene: .; clone size: .; V gene: TRBV9; CDR3 DNA: TGTGCCAGCAGTGTTTTCTCGGGTGGCGACACCGGGGAGCTGTTTTTT; CDR3 protein: CASSVFSGGDTGELFF
J gene: TRBJ1-1; D gene: TRBD1; clone size: .; V gene: TRBV30; CDR3 DNA: TGTGCCTGGAGTTCCGGTAGTGGGGACAGGGGTACTGAAGCTTTCTTT; CDR3 protein: CAWSSGSGDRGTEAFF
J gene: TRBJ1-1; D gene: .; clone size: .; V gene: TRBV27; CDR3 DNA: TGTGCCAGCAGTTTACACAGGGTTGGGACTGAAGCTTTCTTT; CDR3 protein: CASSLHRVGTEAFF
J gene: TRBJ2-3; D gene: .; clone size: .; V gene: TRBV2; CDR3 DNA: TGTGCCAGCAGTGAGAAAGGGGATTACACAGATACGCAGTATTTT; CDR3 protein: CASSEKGDYTDTQYF
J gene: TRBJ2-2; D gene: TRBD1; clone size: .; V gene: TRBV11-3; CDR3 DNA: TGTGCCAGCAGCTTGAAGGGGGCGGGCACCGGGGAGCTGTTTTTT; CDR3 protein: CASSLKGAGTGELFF
J gene: TRBJ1-6; D gene: .; clone size: .; V gene: TRBV28; CDR3 DNA: TGTGCCAGCAGTTCGCCAGAGGGCGCTTCCAATAATTCACCCCTCCACTTT; CDR3 protein: CASSSPEGASNNSPLHF
J gene: TRBJ2-2; D gene: TRBD2; clone size: .; V gene: TRBV27; CDR3 DNA: TGTGCCAGCAGACTAGCGGGACCGAACACCGGGGAGCTGTTTTTT; CDR3 protein: CASRLAGPNTGELFF
J gene: TRBJ1-6; D gene: .; clone size: .; V gene: TRBV7-9; CDR3 DNA: TGTGCCAGCAGCTTGGAGTACTCACCCCTCCACTTT; CDR3 protein: CASSLEYSPLHF
J gene: TRBJ2-4; D gene: TRBD1; clone size: .; V gene: TRBV7-9; CDR3 DNA: TGTGCCAGCAGCTTAGCCGGGACAGGGGGCCATAGGAATCAGTACTTC; CDR3 protein: CASSLAGTGGHRNQYF
J gene: TRBJ1-5; D gene: .; clone size: .; V gene: TRBV6-6; CDR3 DNA: TGTGCCAGCAGTTACGAGTCAGGGGCTCAGCCCCAGCATTTT; CDR3 protein: CASSYESGAQPQHF
J gene: TRBJ2-7; D gene: .; clone size: .; V gene: TRBV7-2; CDR3 DNA: TGTGCCAGCAGCCAGCCGAGGGCGCGGGTGTTCGAGCAGTACTTC; CDR3 protein: CASSQPRARVFEQYF
J gene: TRBJ2-2; D gene: TRBD1; clone size: .; V gene: TRBV6-1; CDR3 DNA: TGTGCCAGCAGGGAAGGGACAGGGGTCACCGGGGAGCTGTTTTTT; CDR3 protein: CASREGTGVTGELFF
J gene: TRBJ2-7; D gene: TRBD2; clone size: .; V gene: TRBV6-5; CDR3 DNA: TGTGCCAGCAGACCCGGGACTAGCGGGCGCTACGAGCAGTACTTC; CDR3 protein: CASRPGTSGRYEQYF
J gene: TRBJ2-1; D gene: .; clone size: .; V gene: TRBV6-5; CDR3 DNA: TGTGCCAGCAGTCCAACTAGCGAGCAGTTCTTC; CDR3 protein: CASSPTSEQFF